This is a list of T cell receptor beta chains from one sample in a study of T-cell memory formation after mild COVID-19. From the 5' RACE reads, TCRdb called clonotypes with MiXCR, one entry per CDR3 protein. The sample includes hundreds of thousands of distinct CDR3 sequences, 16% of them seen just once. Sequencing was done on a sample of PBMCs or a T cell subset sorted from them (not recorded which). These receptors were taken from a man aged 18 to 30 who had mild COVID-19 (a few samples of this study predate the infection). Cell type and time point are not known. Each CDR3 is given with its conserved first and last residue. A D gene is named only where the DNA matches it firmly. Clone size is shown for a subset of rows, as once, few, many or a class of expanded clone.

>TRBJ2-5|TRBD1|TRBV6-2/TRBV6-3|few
TGTGCCAGCACCACGGACAGGGCCGACGAGACCCAGTACTTC
CASTTDRADETQYF
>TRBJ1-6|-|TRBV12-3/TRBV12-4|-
TGTGCCAGCACCTTCAGGGCTAATTCACCCCTCCACTTT
CASTFRANSPLHF
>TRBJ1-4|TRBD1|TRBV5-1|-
TGCGCCAGCAGCTCGGGAGGGGGCGAAGAAAAACTGTTTTTT
CASSSGGGEEKLFF
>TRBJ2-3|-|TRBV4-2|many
TGTGCCAGCAGCCACAACCCCACAGATACGCAGTATTTT
CASSHNPTDTQYF
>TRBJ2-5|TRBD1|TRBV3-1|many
TGTGCCAGCAGCCTCGGACAGGGGCCCCAAGAGACCCAGTACTTC
CASSLGQGPQETQYF
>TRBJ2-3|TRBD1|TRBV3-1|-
TGTGCCAGCAGCCTACCCGGGACAGGGGTCGATACGCAGTATTTT
CASSLPGTGVDTQYF
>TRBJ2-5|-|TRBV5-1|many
TGCGCCAGCAGCTCTACAGGGTCGGAGACCCAGTACTTC
CASSSTGSETQYF
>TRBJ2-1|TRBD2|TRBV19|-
TGTGCCAGTAGTAGGCCGGGACTAGCGGGGTACAATGAGCAGTTCTTC
CASSRPGLAGYNEQFF
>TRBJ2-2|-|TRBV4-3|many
TGCGCCAGCAGCTCCCATTTTGGTGGCTCCGGGGAGCTGTTTTTT
CASSSHFGGSGELFF
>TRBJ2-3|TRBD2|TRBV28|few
TGTGCCAGCAGTTTCCTAGCGGGGGGAGAATATACGCAGTATTTT
CASSFLAGGEYTQYF
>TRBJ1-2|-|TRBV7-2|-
TGTGCCAGCAGCTTGGCAGGGATCTATGGCTACACCTTC
CASSLAGIYGYTF
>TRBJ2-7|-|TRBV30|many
TGTGCCTGGAGTGTGGATCGATACGAGCAGTACTTC
CAWSVDRYEQYF
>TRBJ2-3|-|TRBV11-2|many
TGTGCCAGCAGCTTAGGGAGGGGGTTGGAAGTCACAGATACGCAGTATTTT
CASSLGRGLEVTDTQYF
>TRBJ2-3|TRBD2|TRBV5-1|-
TGCGCCAGCAGCTTTGGCGGGGGGGAGGAAGCGCAGTATTTT
CASSFGGGEEAQYF
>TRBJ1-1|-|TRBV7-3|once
TGTGCCAGCAGCCACGGGGCTGTGGCTGAAGCTTTCTTT
CASSHGAVAEAFF
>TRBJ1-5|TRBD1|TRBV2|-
TGTGCCAGCGGATGGACAGGGATAAATCAGCCCCAGCATTTT
CASGWTGINQPQHF
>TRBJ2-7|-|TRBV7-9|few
TGTGCCAGCAGGACGGAGGACAGAACCTACGAGCAGTACTTC
CASRTEDRTYEQYF
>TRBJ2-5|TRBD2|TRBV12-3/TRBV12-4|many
TGTGCCAGCAGCTCTCTAGCGGGGGGCCGGGAGACCCAGTACTTC
CASSSLAGGRETQYF
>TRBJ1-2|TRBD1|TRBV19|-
TGTGCCAGTACTCGTCAGGGGGGCGCGACGGACTATGGCTACACCTTC
CASTRQGGATDYGYTF
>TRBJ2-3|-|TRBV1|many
TGCACCAGCAGCCAAGATCCCGCGGCAGATACGCAGTATTTT
CTSSQDPAADTQYF
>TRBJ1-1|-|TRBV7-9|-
TGTGCCACCAGGAGGACTGAAGCTTTCTTT
CATRRTEAFF
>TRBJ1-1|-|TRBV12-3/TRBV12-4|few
TGTGCCAGCAACCACAGGAGAATGAACACTGAAGCTTTCTTT
CASNHRRMNTEAFF
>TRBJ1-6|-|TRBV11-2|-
TGTGCCAGCAGCTTAGATCTCACGGCCCGGGATTCACCCCTCCACTTT
CASSLDLTARDSPLHF
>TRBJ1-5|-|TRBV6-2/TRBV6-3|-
TGTGCCAGCGTTGGGGGGCTAGTACAGCCCCAGCATTTT
CASVGGLVQPQHF
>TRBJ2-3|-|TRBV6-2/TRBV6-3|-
TGTGCCAGCAGTTACTCGAAATGGTCAGATACGCAGTATTTT
CASSYSKWSDTQYF
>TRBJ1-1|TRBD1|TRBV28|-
TGTGCCAGCAGTACAGGCGGACAGGGGGGCACTGAAGCTTTCTTT
CASSTGGQGGTEAFF
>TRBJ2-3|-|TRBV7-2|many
TGTGCCAGCAGCAATCCGGGGGCGGGAACAGATACGCAGTATTTT
CASSNPGAGTDTQYF
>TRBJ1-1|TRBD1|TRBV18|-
TGTGCCAGCTCCCCCACCCTCGGGACAGGACTGAACACTGAAGCTTTCTTT
CASSPTLGTGLNTEAFF
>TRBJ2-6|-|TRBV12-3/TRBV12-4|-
TGTGCCAGCAGTTTACGCAGCTCTGGGGCCAACGTCCTGACTTTC
CASSLRSSGANVLTF
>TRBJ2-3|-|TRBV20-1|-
TGCAGTGCTATCGCAGGGCGGGGCACAGATACGCAGTATTTT
CSAIAGRGTDTQYF
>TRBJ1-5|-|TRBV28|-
TGTGCCAGCATGGGGATATTAAATCAGCCCCAGCATTTT
CASMGILNQPQHF
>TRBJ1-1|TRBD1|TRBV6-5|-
TGTGCCAGCAGACCCCTAGGACAGGGCAACACTGAAGCTTTCTTT
CASRPLGQGNTEAFF
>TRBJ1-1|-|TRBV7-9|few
TGTGCCAGCAGCTTACCCGTTGGATCGGACACTGAAGCTTTCTTT
CASSLPVGSDTEAFF
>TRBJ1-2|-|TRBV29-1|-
TGCAGCGTTGCACCCCACCTACAGCAAGGTTCTGGCTACACCTTC
CSVAPHLQQGSGYTF
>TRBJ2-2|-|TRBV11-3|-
TGTGCCAGCAGCCTGGACATCGGTACCCAGGAGCTGTTTTTT
CASSLDIGTQELFF
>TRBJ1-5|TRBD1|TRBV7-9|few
TGTGCCAGCAGCTTAAGAGGGGGCAGTGATCAGCCCCAGCATTTT
CASSLRGGSDQPQHF
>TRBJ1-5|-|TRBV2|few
TGTGCCAGCAGTGACATCGTCAGCAATCAGCCCCAGCATTTT
CASSDIVSNQPQHF
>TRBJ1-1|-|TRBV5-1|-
TGCGCCAGCAGCTTGGAGATGGTTCGTATCGGAGAGAACACTGAAGCTTTCTTT
CASSLEMVRIGENTEAFF
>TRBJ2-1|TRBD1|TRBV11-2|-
TGTGCCAGCACCCGGGACAGGGTTGATAATGAGCAGTTCTTC
CASTRDRVDNEQFF
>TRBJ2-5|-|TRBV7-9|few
TGTGCCAGCCACCGGACAGAGACCCAGTACTTC
CASHRTETQYF
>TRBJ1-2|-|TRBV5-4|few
TGTGCCAGCAGTTTTGACGGAACAGGCTCCTATGGCTACACCTTC
CASSFDGTGSYGYTF
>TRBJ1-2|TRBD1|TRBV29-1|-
TGCAGCGTCGGGACAGGGGCCGATGGCTACACCTTC
CSVGTGADGYTF
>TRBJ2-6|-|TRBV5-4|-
TGTGCCGGCCTCTCGGCAGGGGCCAACGTCCTGACTTTC
CAGLSAGANVLTF
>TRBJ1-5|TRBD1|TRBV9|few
TGTGCCAGCAGCTGGACAGGAAACCTAAATCAGCCCCAGCATTTT
CASSWTGNLNQPQHF
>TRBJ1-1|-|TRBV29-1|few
TGCAGCGTGCGGGGGGCAGGCGAAGCTTTCTTT
CSVRGAGEAFF
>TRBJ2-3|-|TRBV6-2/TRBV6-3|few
TGTGCCAGCTTGGAACAGGGCTTAGATACGCAGTATTTT
CASLEQGLDTQYF
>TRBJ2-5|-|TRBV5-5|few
TGTGCCAGCAGCTTGGGATGGGGGCGTAGGGAACAAGAGACCCAGTACTTC
CASSLGWGRREQETQYF